This is a list of T cell receptor beta chains from one sample in a study of blood T cell repertoires in COVID-19. Sequenced by immunoSEQ multiplex PCR; TCRdb stores in-frame clones only, minus some. The table shows tens of thousands of clones, with around 87% occurring only once. Input material: peripheral blood. The origin of the receptors is a human donor in a cohort sampled during active COVID-19. Each CDR3 is given with its conserved first and last residue. Fields, in order: V gene, D gene, clone size, J gene, CDR3 DNA, CDR3 protein. The D gene is left open where the match is weak. Rows may omit the clone size; those that give it use once, few, many or a size class.

TRBV5-1	TRBD1	NA	TRBJ1-1	TGCGCCAGCAGCTTGGGGACAGGCACTGAAGCTTTCTTT	CASSLGTGTEAFF
TRBV9	NA	NA	TRBJ2-2	TGTGCCAGCAGCCGAGCAAGCGGCACCGGGGAGCTGTTTTTT	CASSRASGTGELFF
TRBV19	NA	NA	TRBJ1-5	TGTGCCAGTAGTCCCGACATTTCGGTCAATCAGCCCCAGCATTTT	CASSPDISVNQPQHF
TRBV12-5	TRBD2	NA	TRBJ2-3	TGCACTAGTGGTTTAAGTTGGGAGAGCGGGGGCACAGATACGCAGTATTTT	CTSGLSWESGGTDTQYF
TRBV21-1	NA	NA	TRBJ2-1	TGTGCCAGCAGCAAAGATGGCGGGACAGGCCACTACAATGAGCAGTTCTTC	CASSKDGGTGHYNEQFF
TRBV6-5	TRBD1	once	TRBJ1-2	TGTGCCAGCAGCCCGGACAGGGATTACTATGGCTACACCTTC	CASSPDRDYYGYTF
TRBV19	TRBD2	NA	TRBJ2-1	TGTGCCAGTAGTATGGGACTATTGTACAATGAGCAGTTCTTC	CASSMGLLYNEQFF
TRBV7-2	TRBD1	few	TRBJ1-2	TGTGCCAGCAGCCCCAATACCGGGACAGGGGGCCGTGGCTACACCTTC	CASSPNTGTGGRGYTF
TRBV6-5	TRBD1	NA	TRBJ2-7	TGTGCCAGCAGAGGGACAGACTACGAGCAGTACTTC	CASRGTDYEQYF
TRBV3-1/TRBV3-2	TRBD1	NA	TRBJ1-4	TGTGCCAGCAGCCAATACGGCACAGGGGGCAGGGAAAAACTGTTTTTT	CASSQYGTGGREKLFF
TRBV4-2	TRBD1	NA	TRBJ2-7	TGTGCCAGCAGCCAAGAGTTCTTACAGGGGTACGAGCAGTACTTC	CASSQEFLQGYEQYF
TRBV5-1	NA	NA	TRBJ1-6	TGCGCCAGCAGCCAGGGACAAAATAATTCACCCCTCCACTTT	CASSQGQNNSPLHF
TRBV4-2	TRBD1	NA	TRBJ2-1	TGTGCCAGCAGCCAAGCCGGGACAGGGGGAATAGGATCCTACAATGAGCAGTTCTTC	CASSQAGTGGIGSYNEQFF
TRBV4-3	TRBD2	NA	TRBJ2-3	TGCGCCAGCAGCCAGCGACTAGCGGGGGGGCATAAAGATACGCAGTATTTT	CASSQRLAGGHKDTQYF
TRBV4-1	TRBD1	NA	TRBJ1-2	TGCGCCAGCAGCCAAGGGTTGACAGGGGGCGCGGGTAACTATGGCTACACCTTC	CASSQGLTGGAGNYGYTF
TRBV7-2	NA	NA	TRBJ2-7	TGTGCCAGCAGCCGGGGTGGCAGCCCCTACGAGCAGTACTTC	CASSRGGSPYEQYF
TRBV5-1	TRBD1	NA	TRBJ2-2	TGCGCCAGCAGCTCCGGGACAGGTGCATCCGGGGAGCTGTTTTTT	CASSSGTGASGELFF
TRBV12-3/TRBV12-4	NA	NA	TRBJ1-2	TGTGCCAGCAGTTTTCAGCAGCGTGGCTACACCTTC	CASSFQQRGYTF
TRBV6-6	TRBD1	NA	TRBJ1-2	TGTGCCAGCAGTTATCTGGCAGGGGGCGCATCTTGGGGCTACACCTTC	CASSYLAGGASWGYTF
TRBV9	TRBD1	NA	TRBJ2-2	TGTGCCAGCACCTGGGACAGCCCCTCCGACGGGGAGCTGTTTTTT	CASTWDSPSDGELFF
TRBV7-8	TRBD1	NA	TRBJ1-4	TGTGCCAGCAGCCCCTGGGGACAGGGGGCTAAGGAAAAACTGTTTTTT	CASSPWGQGAKEKLFF
TRBV13	TRBD1	NA	TRBJ2-4	TGTGCCAGCAGCAGAGGGGGCACCGGAAACATTCAGTACTTC	CASSRGGTGNIQYF
TRBV5-5	NA	NA	TRBJ1-5	TGTGCCAGCAGCTTGGTTTCAGGGGAAGCTCAGCCCCAGCATTTT	CASSLVSGEAQPQHF